The 27 T cell receptor beta chains listed next were all sequenced from one sample in a study of technical replicates of blood from a few donors. The assay was immunoSEQ multiplex PCR, and TCRdb's table has in-frame clones only and misses some. The sample holds 60,000 to 80,000 clones, around 92% seen once. What was sequenced was PBMCs. The origin of the receptors is a human donor in good health. Some clones in this sample may be carry-over from other donors' samples.

The chain employs TRBV29-1 and TRBJ2-4, with D possibly matching TRBD1 (5 bases). Germline CDR1 is SQVTM and CDR2 is ANQGSEA. There are 14 residues in the CDR3. Deletions cut 7 bases from V and 2 bases from J, with 15 bases between. CDR3: CSAVTGATKNIQYF. DNA for the CDR3: TGCAGCGCGGTAACTGGGGCAACCAAAAACATTCAGTACTTC.

The chain is built from TRBV10-2 and TRBJ1-5; 9 bases match TRBD1. CDR1 is WSHSY and CDR2 is SAAADI in the germline V gene. V lost 5 bases to trimming and J lost 7 bases; unmatched junction nucleotides: 18. The CDR3 length is 18 residues. The DNA of the CDR3 is TGCGCCAGCAGTAGTGGACAGGGGACGGCGGAGCGGTCGCAGCCCCAGCATTTT. The encoded protein is CASSSGQGTAERSQPQHF.

The chain links TRBV7-9 to TRBJ1-4; D ambiguous. The germline V and J ends were trimmed by 1 base and 7 bases, with 16 bases remaining between them. The germline gives CDR1 SEHNR, CDR2 FQNEAQ (reference sequence). The CDR3 consists of 16 residues. CDR3 sequence: CASSLDRARRGEKLFF. CDR3 nucleotides: TGTGCCAGCAGCTTAGATCGAGCCCGCAGAGGTGAAAAACTGTTTTTT.

The genes are TRBV10-3 and TRBJ2-3; 9 bases align to TRBD2. V lost 7 bases and J lost 3; bases outside the gene matches: 11. The CDR3 runs to 16 residues. The germline CDR1 and CDR2 sequences are ENHRY and SYGVKD. The CDR3 loop reads CAIKPLSGGGTDTQYF. The CDR3 bases are TGTGCCATCAAACCTCTTAGCGGGGGAGGGACAGATACGCAGTATTTT.

This clone has only a few counts. The V and J genes are TRBV5-1 and TRBJ2-1, with D unresolved. Germline-derived CDR1 and CDR2 are SGHRS and YFSETQ. The CDR3 loop spans 13 amino acids. Trimming pared 0 bases from V and 5 bases from J, leaving 6 bases between. Here the CDR3 DNA reads TGCGCCAGCAGCTTGGACCCAGACAATGAGCAGTTCTTC. As protein: CASSLDPDNEQFF.

Only a few counts were recorded for this clone. The J gene is TRBJ1-1, the V gene TRBV4-2; D gene ambiguous. CDR3 length: 14 residues. Trimming cost V 3 bases and J 1 base, with 9 bases left between them. Germline V gives CDR1 LGHNA, CDR2 YNFKEQ. The CDR3, as DNA: TGTGCCAGCAGCCACCCCGACAAGAACACTGAAGCTTTCTTT. Its protein is CASSHPDKNTEAFF.

This chain joins TRBV19 and TRBJ1-5; D is possibly TRBD1 (5 bases). Per germline, CDR1 LNHDA and CDR2 SQIVND (reference sequence). This CDR3 comprises 15 residues. V was pared by 6 bases and J by 2 bases, with 14 bases between. This CDR3 reads CASSVQGQRNQPQHF. CDR3 nucleotides: TGTGCCAGTAGCGTCCAGGGTCAGCGCAATCAGCCCCAGCATTTT.

The rearrangement links TRBV19 to TRBJ1-4, with 9 bases that match TRBD1. Germline V lookup: CDR1 LNHDA, CDR2 SQIVND (reference sequence). There are 16 residues in the CDR3. The trim removed 5 bases at V and 2 bases at J, leaving 6 bases unmatched. CDR3 coding DNA: TGTGCCAGTAGTTCACACAGGGGGCAGACTAATGAAAAACTGTTTTTT. Translated, it gives CASSSHRGQTNEKLFF.

The rearrangement links TRBV7-6 to TRBJ2-1, with D unclear. Trimming removed 1 base from V and 9 bases from J, with 10 bases in between. CDR1 is SGHVS, CDR2 FNYEAQ, per germline. This CDR3 spans 13 amino acids. The CDR3 region has the DNA TGTGCCAGCAGCTTAGATCTGACGGGTGAGCAGTTCTTC. Translated: CASSLDLTGEQFF.

The chain is built from TRBV7-2 and TRBJ2-1, with D maybe TRBD1 (5 bases). With 7 bases removed from V and 0 bases from J, the gap between germline ends came to 13 bases. Germline loops: CDR1 SGHTA, CDR2 FQGNSA. This CDR3 spans 15 amino acids. The CDR3 DNA follows: TGTGCCAGCAAAGGACAAACCAGCTCCTACAATGAGCAGTTCTTC. Its protein product is CASKGQTSSYNEQFF.

The V gene is TRBV28, the J gene TRBJ1-2, with 7 nucleotides matching TRBD1. The CDR3 runs 12 residues. Losses at the gene ends were 7 bases for V and 7 bases for J; bases not matched to a gene: 6. Germline V lookup: CDR1 MDHEN, CDR2 SYDVKM. CDR3 coding DNA: TGTGCCAGCACCGACAGGGAAGGTGGCTACACCTTC. It encodes CASTDREGGYTF.

V is TRBV10-3 and J is TRBJ1-2; 7 bases agree with TRBD1. This CDR3 is 15 amino acids long. After removal of 3 bases from V and 3 bases from J, the junction contained 7 bases not matched to a gene. CDR1 and CDR2 from the germline V gene are ENHRY and SYGVKD. In nucleotides, the CDR3 is TGTGCCATCAGTGATCGTAAAGGGGGCGACTATGGCTACACCTTC. Protein sequence: CAISDRKGGDYGYTF.

This chain connects TRBV4-3 to TRBJ2-3; a weak D match, TRBD1 (6 bases). The CDR3 loop spans 16 amino acids. Germline V gene lookup returns CDR1 LGHNA and CDR2 YSLEER. Trimming cost V 4 bases and J 2 bases, with 16 bases left between them. In nucleotides, the CDR3 is TGCGCCAGCAGCCCGGGGTTGGGGGCTACCACAGATACGCAGTATTTT. Translating it yields CASSPGLGATTDTQYF.

This sequence joins TRBV2 and TRBJ2-7, with TRBD2 matching 11 bases. Germline CDR1 reads SNHLY; CDR2 reads FYNNEI. This CDR3 contains 14 residues. The trim removed 7 bases at V and 0 bases at J, leaving 2 bases unmatched. The CDR3 nucleotides read TGTGCCAGCAAGACTAGCGGGAACTCCTACGAGCAGTACTTC. Translated, it gives CASKTSGNSYEQYF. Filled out from reference TRBV2 and TRBJ2-7, the complete variable domain reads EPEVTQTPSHQVTQMGQEVILRCVPISNHLYFYWYRQILGQKVEFLVSFYNNEISEKSEIFDDQFSVERPDGSNFTLKIRSTKLEDSAMYFCASKTSGNSYEQYFGPGTRLTVT.

The chain is built from TRBV19 and TRBJ2-1, with 12 positions matching TRBD2. The CDR3 is made up of 20 amino acids. Trimming removed 0 bases from V and 4 bases from J; junction bases left unmatched: 13. Germline-derived CDR1 and CDR2 are LNHDA and SQIVND (reference sequence). The CDR3 here is CASSIEGPATSGSWYNEQFF. The CDR3 DNA reads as TGTGCCAGTAGTATAGAGGGTCCCGCGACTAGCGGGAGTTGGTACAATGAGCAGTTCTTC.

The chain employs TRBV7-9 and TRBJ2-1; TRBD2 aligns across 7 bases. J was trimmed by 6 bases and V by 5 bases; bases with no gene match: 7. The germline V gene has CDR1 SEHNR and CDR2 FQNEAQ (reference sequence). The CDR3 loop spans 14 amino acids. The CDR3 DNA is TGTGCCAGCAGCGAAGATCTAGCGGTCAATGAGCAGTTCTTC. It is translated as CASSEDLAVNEQFF. Based on the CDR3 plus reference TRBV7-9 and TRBJ2-1, the full variable domain is DTGVSQNPRHKITKRGQNVTFRCDPISEHNRLYWYRQTLGQGPEFLTYFQNEAQLEKSRLLSDRFSAERPKGSFSTLEIQRTEQGDSAMYLCASSEDLAVNEQFFGPGTRLTVL.

The chain recombines TRBV5-1 with TRBJ2-1, with 9 bases that match TRBD2. CDR1 and CDR2 from the germline V gene are SGHRS and YFSETQ. With V trimmed by 4 bases and J by 3 bases, 5 bases remained unmatched. CDR3 length: 15 residues. CDR3 bases: TGCGCCAGCAGCAGAAGTAGCGGGGGCTACAATGAGCAGTTCTTC. Protein product: CASSRSSGGYNEQFF.

This clone was seen just once. V is TRBV29-1 and J is TRBJ1-1; 10 nucleotides line up with TRBD1. The V and J ends lost 7 bases and 8 bases, in that order; junction bases with no gene match: 4. The CDR3 totals 11 residues. Germline-derived CDR1 and CDR2 are SQVTM and ANQGSEA. The CDR3 nucleotides are TGCAGCGCTCGGACAGGGGGAGAAGCTTTCTTT. Residues: CSARTGGEAFF. The full variable domain, in which reference TRBV29-1 and TRBJ1-1 provide the parts outside the CDR3, is SAVISQKPSRDICQRGTSLTIQCQVDSQVTMMFWYRQQPGQSLTLIATANQGSEATYESGFVIDKFPISRPNLTFSTLTVSNMSPEDSSIYLCSARTGGEAFFGQGTRLTVV.

J is TRBJ2-2 and V is TRBV6-1; 8 bases are a match to TRBD2. With V trimmed by 2 bases and J by 4 bases, 0 bases remained unmatched. The V gene's germline CDR1 is MNHNS and CDR2 SASEGT. The CDR3 spans 14 residues. The CDR3 DNA reads TGTGCCAGCAGTGAACGGGGGGGCACCGGGGAGCTGTTTTTT. Protein product: CASSERGGTGELFF.

The chain uses TRBV19 and TRBJ2-7, with 7 nucleotides matching TRBD2. The germline CDR1 and CDR2 sequences are LNHDA and SQIVND (reference sequence). The CDR3 runs to 18 residues. V shed 0 bases and J 4 bases; nucleotides not matched to a gene: 15. CDR3 region: CASSIEASGRRLQYEQYF. The CDR3, as DNA: TGTGCCAGTAGTATAGAGGCTAGCGGCAGGAGGTTGCAATACGAGCAGTACTTC.

The table lists this clone with a few counts. The chain carries TRBV9 and TRBJ1-1; D is unclear. This CDR3 has 13 amino acids. Trimming took off 4 bases at V and 5 bases at J, with 12 bases between the two ends. Germline loops: CDR1 SGDLS, CDR2 YYNGEE. This chain's CDR3 is CASSLAPGTEAFF. The DNA for the CDR3 is TGTGCCAGCAGCCTTGCTCCCGGGACTGAAGCTTTCTTT. The full variable domain, its missing parts supplied by reference TRBV9 and TRBJ1-1, is DSGVTQTPKHLITATGQRVTLRCSPRSGDLSVYWYQQSLDQGLQFLIQYYNGEERAKGNILERFSAQQFPDLHSELNLSSLELGDSALYFCASSLAPGTEAFFGQGTRLTVV.

V and J are TRBV10-3 and TRBJ2-1, with TRBD2 as a possible D gene (6 bases). Germline V gives CDR1 ENHRY, CDR2 SYGVKD. With 10 bases removed from V and 8 bases from J, the gap between germline ends came to 21 bases. The CDR3 length is 14 residues. CDR3 in amino acids: CATRREGGRYEQFF. DNA for the CDR3: TGTGCCACCCGACGCGAGGGAGGTAGGTATGAGCAGTTCTTC.

The chain uses TRBV7-9 and TRBJ2-2; the match to TRBD2 covers 9 bases. V shed 6 bases and J 5 bases; nucleotides not matched to a gene: 16. The CDR3 has 18 residues. Looked up from germline, CDR1 is SEHNR and CDR2 is FQNEAQ (reference sequence). CDR3 sequence reads: CASRTPSSAGGRTGELFF. The CDR3 DNA sequence: TGTGCCAGCAGAACACCTTCCTCAGCGGGGGGACGGACCGGGGAGCTGTTTTTT.

The rearrangement uses TRBV11-2 and TRBJ2-2, with 8 bases aligning to TRBD1. The germline V gene encodes CDR1 SGHAT and CDR2 FQNNGV. This CDR3 is 16 amino acids long. The junction had 10 bases not matched to a gene; V was cut back by 5 bases and J by 5 bases. The CDR3 region is CASSPMQGARTGELFF. CDR3 nucleotides: TGTGCCAGCAGCCCTATGCAGGGGGCGAGGACCGGGGAGCTGTTTTTT.

This clone was detected only once. The chain joins TRBV5-1 to TRBJ1-1, with 9 bases fitting TRBD1. V dropped 4 bases and J dropped 4; count of bases not matched to a gene: 5. The CDR3 runs 14 residues. Germline lookup yields CDR1 SGHRS and CDR2 YFSETQ. The CDR3 sequence is CASSPKDRGTEAFF. The CDR3 coding sequence is TGCGCCAGCAGCCCCAAGGACAGGGGCACTGAAGCTTTCTTT.

The gene calls are TRBV25-1 and TRBJ2-7; D might be TRBD1 (6 bases). V lost 9 bases, J lost 0 bases, and 15 bases lay in between. This CDR3 spans 14 amino acids. The germline gives CDR1 MGHDK, CDR2 SYGVNS. CDR3 sequence (DNA): TGTGCCAGGAACCCGGACAGAAGCTCCTACGAGCAGTACTTC. Protein sequence: CARNPDRSSYEQYF.

The V call is TRBV20-1, the J call TRBJ1-2, with TRBD1 as a possible D gene (6 bases). Trimming took 6 bases from V and 8 from J, leaving 13 bases between them. Germline lookup yields CDR1 DFQATT and CDR2 SNEGSKA (reference sequence). The CDR3 loop spans 11 amino acids. The CDR3 DNA follows: TGCAGTGCACCGCGGGGGCAGGGCTACACCTTC. Amino acids: CSAPRGQGYTF.